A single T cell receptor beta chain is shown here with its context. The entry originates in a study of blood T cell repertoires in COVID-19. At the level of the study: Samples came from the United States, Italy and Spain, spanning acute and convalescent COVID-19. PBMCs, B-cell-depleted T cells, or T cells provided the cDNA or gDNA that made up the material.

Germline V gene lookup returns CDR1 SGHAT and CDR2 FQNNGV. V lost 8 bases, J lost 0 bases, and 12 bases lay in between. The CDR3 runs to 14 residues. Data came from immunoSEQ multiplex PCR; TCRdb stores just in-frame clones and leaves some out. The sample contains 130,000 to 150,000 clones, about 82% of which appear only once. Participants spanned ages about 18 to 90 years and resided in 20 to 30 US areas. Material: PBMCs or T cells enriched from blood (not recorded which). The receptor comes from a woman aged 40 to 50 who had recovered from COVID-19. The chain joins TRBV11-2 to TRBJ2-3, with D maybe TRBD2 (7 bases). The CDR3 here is CASGRGASTDTQYF. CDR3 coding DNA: TGTGCCAGCGGGAGGGGGGCTAGCACAGATACGCAGTATTTT.